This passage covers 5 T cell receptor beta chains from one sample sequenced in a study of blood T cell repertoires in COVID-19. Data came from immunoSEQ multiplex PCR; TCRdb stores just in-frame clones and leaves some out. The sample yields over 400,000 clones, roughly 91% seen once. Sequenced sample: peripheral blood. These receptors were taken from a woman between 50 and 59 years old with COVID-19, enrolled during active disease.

CDR3 sequence (DNA): TGTGCCAGCAGTGAAGCGCAGTGGGTCGTCTTAGCGGTCGGGGAGCTGTTTTTT. Translated: CASSEAQWVVLAVGELFF. The chain carries TRBV2 and TRBJ2-2; D is possibly TRBD2 (6 bases). The CDR3 sequence is 18 residues long. Trimming stripped 0 bases from V and 7 bases from J, with 21 bases between. Germline V CDR1 and CDR2: SNHLY, FYNNEI.

CDR3 residues: CASSPTPSGEQFF. As DNA, the CDR3 is TGCGCCAGCAGCCCAACCCCGAGCGGCGAGCAGTTCTTC. The chain uses TRBV5-1 and TRBJ2-1; TRBD2 is a possible D gene (5 bases). The CDR3 loop spans 13 amino acids. Trimming took off 4 bases at V and 10 bases at J, with 15 bases between the two ends. CDR1 and CDR2 (germline): SGHRS, YFSETQ.

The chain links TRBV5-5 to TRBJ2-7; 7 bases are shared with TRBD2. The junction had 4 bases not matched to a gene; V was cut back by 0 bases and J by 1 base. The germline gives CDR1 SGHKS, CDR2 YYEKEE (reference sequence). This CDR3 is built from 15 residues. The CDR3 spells CASSLGLAESYEQYF. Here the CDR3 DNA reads TGTGCCAGCAGCTTGGGGCTAGCGGAATCCTACGAGCAGTACTTC.

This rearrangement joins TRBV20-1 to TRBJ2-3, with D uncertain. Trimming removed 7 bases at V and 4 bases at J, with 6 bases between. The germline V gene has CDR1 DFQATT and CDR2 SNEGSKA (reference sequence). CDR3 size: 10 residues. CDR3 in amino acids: CSGAADTQYF. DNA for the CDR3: TGCAGTGGCGCCGCAGATACGCAGTATTTT.

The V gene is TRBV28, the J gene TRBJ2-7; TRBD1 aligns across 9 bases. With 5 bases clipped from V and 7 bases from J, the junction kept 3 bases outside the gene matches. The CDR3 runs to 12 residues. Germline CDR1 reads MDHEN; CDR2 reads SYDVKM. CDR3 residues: CASSRDREEQYF. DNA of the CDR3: TGTGCCAGCAGTCGGGACAGGGAAGAGCAGTACTTC.